A selection of T cell receptor beta chains follows, all from one sample in a study of control samples from healthy donors and cancer patients. Libraries were prepared by immunoSEQ multiplex PCR; TCRdb keeps only in-frame clonotypes and omits some of them. The data hold approximately 80,000 clones, with 75% to 95% observed a single time. Specimen: blood. These receptors originate from a man aged 25 to 40 in good health. Both conserved end residues are part of each CDR3. D genes are given only for firm matches. Size values are once, few and many counts, or a class for expanded clones, and some rows have none.

J gene,V gene,clone size,D gene,CDR3 DNA,CDR3 protein
TRBJ2-5,TRBV5-6,.,.,TGTGCCAGCAGCTCTGACTGGGACGAAGAGACCCAGTACTTC,CASSSDWDEETQYF
TRBJ2-3,TRBV3-1/TRBV3-2,.,.,TGTGCCAGCAGCCAAGAGACCGGCAACACAGATACGCAGTATTTT,CASSQETGNTDTQYF
TRBJ2-1,TRBV7-9,.,TRBD2,TGTGCCAGCAGCCCAGGACTAGCGGTGGCTCTTAAGGAGCAGTTCTTC,CASSPGLAVALKEQFF
TRBJ1-4,TRBV10-3,.,.,TGTGCCATCAGTGGGACATCCAATGAAAAACTGTTTTTT,CAISGTSNEKLFF
TRBJ1-2,TRBV12-3/TRBV12-4,.,.,TGTGCCAGCAGTTTCGAGGGGACTAGTGGCTACACCTTC,CASSFEGTSGYTF
TRBJ2-2,TRBV3-1/TRBV3-2,.,.,TGTGCCAGCAGTCCGCTAGTCCGAGGCACCGGGGAGCTGTTTTTT,CASSPLVRGTGELFF
TRBJ2-7,TRBV6-6,.,TRBD1,TGTGCCAGCAGTTACTTGGGACAGGGCTACGAGCAGTACTTC,CASSYLGQGYEQYF
TRBJ1-4,TRBV9,once,TRBD1,TGTGCCAGCAGCGTAGATCCGGGACAGAAGGATGAAAAACTGTTTTTT,CASSVDPGQKDEKLFF
TRBJ1-1,TRBV6-5,.,.,TGTGCCAGCAGTTACAATCGGGAACTGAACACTGAAGCTTTCTTT,CASSYNRELNTEAFF
TRBJ1-5,TRBV7-8,.,.,TGTGCCAGCAGCTTTGACGGGAACCGGGCTAGCAATCAGCCCCAGCATTTT,CASSFDGNRASNQPQHF
TRBJ1-5,TRBV4-1,.,.,TGCGCCAGCAGCCAAGATCGGGCAGGTCAGCCCCAGCATTTT,CASSQDRAGQPQHF
TRBJ1-1,TRBV3-1/TRBV3-2,once,.,TGTGCCAGCAGCCACCACAGGTCGTCGAACACTGAAGCTTTCTTT,CASSHHRSSNTEAFF
TRBJ2-7,TRBV28,.,.,TGTGCCAGCAGTTTACGAGTGGCCGAGCAGTACTTC,CASSLRVAEQYF
TRBJ1-5,TRBV5-5,once,.,TGTGCCAGCAGCTTGGCAGGGTCCGATCAGCCCCAGCATTTT,CASSLAGSDQPQHF
TRBJ2-2,TRBV10-2,.,.,TGCGCCAGCAGTGAGTCGAGTAGCTACAGGGAGCTGTTTTTT,CASSESSSYRELFF
TRBJ2-6,TRBV11-3,.,TRBD1,TGTGCCAGCAGCTCCGACAGGGCCGGGGCCAACGTCCTGACTTTC,CASSSDRAGANVLTF
TRBJ2-1,TRBV20-1,.,.,TGCAGTGCAAGGTTCGTTGAGCAGTTCTTC,CSARFVEQFF
TRBJ1-1,TRBV9,.,.,TGTGCCAGCAGCGTTGGGAGAGAGAATCCGAACACTGAAGCTTTCTTT,CASSVGRENPNTEAFF
TRBJ2-3,TRBV25-1,once,.,TGTGCCAGCTGCGGGGTAGTCTTAGGCACAGATACGCAGTATTTT,CASCGVVLGTDTQYF
TRBJ1-4,TRBV18,.,.,TGTGCCGGCTCACCGTCGGCGGGCGGGGAAAAACTGTTTTTT,CAGSPSAGGEKLFF
TRBJ1-2,TRBV28,.,.,TGTGCCAGCAGTTTATCTCCAGGGCAGGCTGGCTACACCTTC,CASSLSPGQAGYTF
TRBJ2-7,TRBV6-6,.,.,TGTGCCAGCGGGCCCCGGGGCGAGCAGTACTTC,CASGPRGEQYF
TRBJ2-7,TRBV28,.,TRBD1,TGTGCCAGCAGTACAGGGGGCAAGTACGAGCAGTACTTC,CASSTGGKYEQYF
TRBJ2-7,TRBV6-2/TRBV6-3,.,.,TGTGCCAGCAGTTACTCATATTCAGGGAGCTACGAGCAGTACTTC,CASSYSYSGSYEQYF
TRBJ1-2,TRBV11-1,.,TRBD1,TGTGCCAGCAGCTTCCAGGGGGAGACTAACTATGGCTACACCTTC,CASSFQGETNYGYTF
TRBJ1-3,TRBV9,once,.,TGTGCCAGCAGCGTAGCCGGAGGCGTCGGAAACACCATATATTTT,CASSVAGGVGNTIYF
TRBJ2-7,TRBV29-1,.,.,TGCAGCGTTGAAGATCGGGCAAAAAGGGGCGAGCAGTACTTC,CSVEDRAKRGEQYF
TRBJ1-1,TRBV19,.,.,TGTGCCAGTAGTATAAGGGCCCCGAACACTGAAGCTTTCTTT,CASSIRAPNTEAFF
TRBJ1-4,TRBV7-2,.,.,TGTGCCAGCAGCTCAGGCAGGGAACGTGAAAAACTGTTTTTT,CASSSGREREKLFF
TRBJ1-5,TRBV18,.,.,TGTGCCAGCTCGTCCCGGGGCCCTAATCAGCCCCAGCATTTT,CASSSRGPNQPQHF
TRBJ1-5,TRBV7-9,.,TRBD1,TGTGCCAGCAGCTTAGGACAGGGAGTCCGACAGCCCCAGCATTTT,CASSLGQGVRQPQHF
TRBJ2-2,TRBV6-1,.,TRBD1,TGTGCCAGCAGTGATTTGACAGGGGACACCGGGGAGCTGTTTTTT,CASSDLTGDTGELFF
TRBJ2-7,TRBV2,.,TRBD1,TGTGCCAGCGGATGGGACAGGTCCCTCTCCTACGAGCAGTACTTC,CASGWDRSLSYEQYF
TRBJ2-5,TRBV2,.,.,TGTGCCAGCAGTGAACGCGGTGAGACCCAGTACTTC,CASSERGETQYF
TRBJ2-1,TRBV28,.,TRBD2,TGTGCCAGCAGAGGGGGGCTAGCGGGAGTAAATGAGCAGTTCTTC,CASRGGLAGVNEQFF
TRBJ1-1,TRBV5-1,.,.,TGCGCCAGCAGCTCCCTCCTCAGGGGCGACAACACTGAAGCTTTCTTT,CASSSLLRGDNTEAFF
TRBJ2-3,TRBV3-1/TRBV3-2,.,TRBD1,TGTGCCAGCAGCAGGACAGGGACCACAGATACGCAGTATTTT,CASSRTGTTDTQYF
TRBJ2-7,TRBV7-9,.,.,TGTGCCAGCAGCCCAAGCTACGAGCAGTACTTC,CASSPSYEQYF
TRBJ2-1,TRBV29-1,once,.,TGCAGCGTTGATCCCTGGGGAAGCGATGAGCAGTTCTTC,CSVDPWGSDEQFF
TRBJ2-7,TRBV6-2/TRBV6-3,.,.,TGTGCCAGCAGTTACCTAGCCCTGGGCGAGCAGTACTTC,CASSYLALGEQYF
TRBJ1-6,TRBV28,.,.,TGTGCCAGCAGTTCCGGGACGGCCGGATCACCCCTCCACTTT,CASSSGTAGSPLHF
TRBJ1-2,TRBV5-1,.,.,TGCGCCAGCAGCCCCGGGATAAAGACTAACTATGGCTACACCTTC,CASSPGIKTNYGYTF
TRBJ2-7,TRBV7-2,.,.,TGTGCCAGCAGCTTAGAGCTGGGCAGTTACGAGCAGTACTTC,CASSLELGSYEQYF
TRBJ1-2,TRBV5-4,.,.,TGTGCCAGCGCCCCCCCTTCAGGGCCCTATGGCTACACCTTC,CASAPPSGPYGYTF
TRBJ1-1,TRBV9,.,.,TGTGCCAGCAGCCCTTTGACAGGACATAACACTGAAGCTTTCTTT,CASSPLTGHNTEAFF
TRBJ1-4,TRBV5-1,.,.,TGCGCCAGCAGCTCCTCAGGGGATGAAAAACTGTTTTTT,CASSSSGDEKLFF